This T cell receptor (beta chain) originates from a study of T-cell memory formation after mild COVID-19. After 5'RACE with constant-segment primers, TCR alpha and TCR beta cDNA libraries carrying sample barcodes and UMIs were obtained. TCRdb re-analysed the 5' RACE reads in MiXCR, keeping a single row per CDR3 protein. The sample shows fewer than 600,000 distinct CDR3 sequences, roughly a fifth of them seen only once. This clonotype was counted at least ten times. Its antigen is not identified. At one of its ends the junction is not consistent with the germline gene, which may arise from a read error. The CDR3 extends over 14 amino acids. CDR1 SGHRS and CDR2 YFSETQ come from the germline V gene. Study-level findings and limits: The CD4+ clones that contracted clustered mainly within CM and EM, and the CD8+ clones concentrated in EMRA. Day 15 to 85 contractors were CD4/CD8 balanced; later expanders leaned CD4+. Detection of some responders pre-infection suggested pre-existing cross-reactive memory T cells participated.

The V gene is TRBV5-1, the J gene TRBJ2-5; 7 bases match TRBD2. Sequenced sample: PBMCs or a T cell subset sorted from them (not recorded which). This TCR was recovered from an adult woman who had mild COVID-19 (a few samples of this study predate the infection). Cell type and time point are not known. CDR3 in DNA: TGTGCCAGCAGCTTAGGCGGGGGCCAAGAGACCCAGTACTTC. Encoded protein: CASSLGGGQETQYF.